This T cell receptor (beta chain) was sequenced in a study of T cells in Graves' hyperthyroidism and ophthalmopathy. Study results and caveats: Researchers found most expanded thyroid clonotypes above 0.001 in blood as well.

The diagnoses drew upon clinical symptoms, serum thyroxine and TRAb, thyroid ultrasound and orbital computed tomography. This sample holds PBMCs from around 9.9 ml fresh peripheral blood. Many counts were recorded for this clonotype. Its antigen is unidentified. Authors of the study amplified TCR beta CDR3 regions from RNA transcripts. The TCR CDR3 first-round RT-PCR relied on the HTBI primer set. From the multiplex PCR reads, TCRdb called clonotypes with MiXCR, one entry per CDR3 protein. The repertoire includes around 360,000 distinct CDR3 sequences, 12% to 15% of them detected once, and roughly 19% sits in the top ten. The CDR3 runs to 15 residues. Germline assignment: CDR1 DFQATT and CDR2 SNEGSKA (reference sequence).

Sequencing was performed on blood. The rearrangement links TRBV20-1 to TRBJ2-5; 11 bases map to TRBD1. This clonotype was sampled from a woman aged 60-70 years with Graves' ophthalmopathy. The CDR3 sequence is CRGVGTGQGGETQYF. The CDR3 bases are TGCAGAGGGGTGGGGACGGGACAGGGGGGAGAGACCCAGTACTTC.